The rows below give T cell receptor beta chains drawn from one sample of a study of T-cell memory formation after mild COVID-19. MiXCR was run by TCRdb on the 5' RACE reads, yielding one entry per CDR3 protein. The data show some 200,000 distinct CDR3 sequences, 9.5% seen once. The sequenced sample was PBMCs or a T cell subset sorted from them (not recorded which). These receptor sequences come from a man aged 18 to 29 who had mild COVID-19 (a few samples of this study predate the infection). Cell type and time point are not known. The CDR3 runs from the conserved cysteine through the conserved F or W. The D gene is left open where the match is weak. Size values are once, few and many counts, or a class for expanded clones, and some rows have none.

D gene: .
clone size: .
J gene: TRBJ2-3
V gene: TRBV3-1
CDR3 protein: CASSQGTGGRVDTQYF
CDR3 DNA: TGTGCCAGCAGCCAAGGGACGGGGGGCCGCGTAGATACGCAGTATTTT

D gene: .
clone size: many
J gene: TRBJ2-1
V gene: TRBV7-9
CDR3 protein: CASSLAGGEEQFF
CDR3 DNA: TGTGCCAGCAGCTTAGCTGGGGGCGAAGAGCAGTTCTTC

D gene: .
clone size: .
J gene: TRBJ2-2
V gene: TRBV5-1
CDR3 protein: CASSLDPGDGELFF
CDR3 DNA: TGCGCCAGCAGCTTGGACCCCGGAGACGGGGAGCTGTTTTTT

D gene: .
clone size: .
J gene: TRBJ2-5
V gene: TRBV12-3/TRBV12-4
CDR3 protein: CASSLWDVETQYF
CDR3 DNA: TGTGCCAGCAGTTTATGGGATGTGGAGACCCAGTACTTC

D gene: .
clone size: .
J gene: TRBJ2-3
V gene: TRBV7-3
CDR3 protein: CASSPAGRTDTQYF
CDR3 DNA: TGTGCCAGCAGCCCGGCGGGTCGCACAGATACGCAGTATTTT

D gene: TRBD1
clone size: few
J gene: TRBJ2-5
V gene: TRBV29-1
CDR3 protein: CSAYRGLGETQYF
CDR3 DNA: TGCAGCGCCTACAGGGGGCTAGGGGAGACCCAGTACTTC

D gene: .
clone size: many
J gene: TRBJ2-3
V gene: TRBV6-2/TRBV6-3
CDR3 protein: CASSVKGHTQYF
CDR3 DNA: TGTGCCAGCAGTGTAAAGGGGCATACGCAGTATTTT

D gene: .
clone size: .
J gene: TRBJ2-4
V gene: TRBV6-5
CDR3 protein: CASSYSRSLAKNIQYF
CDR3 DNA: TGTGCCAGCAGTTACTCACGGTCCCTAGCCAAAAACATTCAGTACTTC

D gene: .
clone size: .
J gene: TRBJ1-2
V gene: TRBV10-3
CDR3 protein: CAISESRDLYGYTF
CDR3 DNA: TGTGCCATCAGTGAGTCGCGGGATCTGTATGGCTACACCTTC

D gene: TRBD1
clone size: few
J gene: TRBJ2-5
V gene: TRBV11-2
CDR3 protein: CASSLGQGVETQYF
CDR3 DNA: TGTGCCAGCAGCTTAGGACAGGGTGTTGAGACCCAGTACTTC

D gene: .
clone size: many
J gene: TRBJ2-5
V gene: TRBV27
CDR3 protein: CASSPRGRETQYF
CDR3 DNA: TGTGCCAGCAGCCCCAGGGGTCGAGAGACCCAGTACTTC

D gene: .
clone size: few
J gene: TRBJ2-7
V gene: TRBV7-9
CDR3 protein: CASSLVSAGSYEQYF
CDR3 DNA: TGTGCCAGCAGCTTAGTGTCTGCAGGGAGCTACGAGCAGTACTTC

D gene: TRBD2
clone size: many
J gene: TRBJ2-3
V gene: TRBV7-2
CDR3 protein: CASSSGLAGSTQYF
CDR3 DNA: TGTGCCAGCAGCTCGGGACTAGCGGGGAGTACGCAGTATTTT

D gene: .
clone size: many
J gene: TRBJ2-7
V gene: TRBV5-1
CDR3 protein: CASSLGAGINYEQYF
CDR3 DNA: TGCGCCAGCAGCTTGGGGGCAGGGATAAACTACGAGCAGTACTTC

D gene: TRBD1
clone size: .
J gene: TRBJ2-5
V gene: TRBV6-2/TRBV6-3
CDR3 protein: CASSDRVETQYF
CDR3 DNA: TGTGCCAGCTCTGACAGGGTGGAGACCCAGTACTTC

D gene: .
clone size: many
J gene: TRBJ1-4
V gene: TRBV6-6
CDR3 protein: CASSYNPGEKLFF
CDR3 DNA: TGTGCCAGCAGTTACAATCCGGGGGAAAAACTGTTTTTT

D gene: TRBD1
clone size: many
J gene: TRBJ2-4
V gene: TRBV4-1
CDR3 protein: CASSAGPGGADIQYF
CDR3 DNA: TGCGCCAGCAGCGCGGGTCCAGGGGGCGCGGACATTCAGTACTTC

D gene: .
clone size: many
J gene: TRBJ2-3
V gene: TRBV5-1
CDR3 protein: CASRPTRGDTQYF
CDR3 DNA: TGCGCCAGCAGGCCTACCCGGGGGGATACGCAGTATTTT

D gene: TRBD1
clone size: many
J gene: TRBJ2-5
V gene: TRBV7-2
CDR3 protein: CASSLATGSRETQYF
CDR3 DNA: TGTGCCAGCAGCTTAGCGACAGGGTCTAGGGAGACCCAGTACTTC

D gene: TRBD1
clone size: many
J gene: TRBJ1-2
V gene: TRBV5-1
CDR3 protein: CASSLQGADGYTF
CDR3 DNA: TGCGCCAGCAGCTTACAGGGGGCGGATGGCTACACCTTC

D gene: .
clone size: .
J gene: TRBJ1-3
V gene: TRBV7-9
CDR3 protein: CASSLRAAYSGNTIYF
CDR3 DNA: TGTGCCAGCAGCTTACGTGCGGCCTACTCTGGAAACACCATATATTTT

D gene: TRBD1
clone size: few
J gene: TRBJ2-7
V gene: TRBV29-1
CDR3 protein: CSVDRGTGGYEQYF
CDR3 DNA: TGCAGCGTTGACAGGGGGACAGGGGGCTACGAGCAGTACTTC

D gene: .
clone size: .
J gene: TRBJ2-3
V gene: TRBV4-2
CDR3 protein: CASRQGAITDTQYF
CDR3 DNA: TGTGCCAGCAGGCAGGGCGCTATCACAGATACGCAGTATTTT

D gene: TRBD2
clone size: .
J gene: TRBJ2-2
V gene: TRBV4-2
CDR3 protein: CASSQGSGGFFGELFF
CDR3 DNA: TGTGCCAGCAGCCAGGGAAGCGGGGGGTTTTTCGGGGAGCTGTTTTTT

D gene: TRBD1
clone size: .
J gene: TRBJ1-2
V gene: TRBV28
CDR3 protein: CASGGTGVYGYTF
CDR3 DNA: TGTGCCAGTGGGGGGACAGGGGTCTACGGCTACACCTTC

D gene: .
clone size: few
J gene: TRBJ2-1
V gene: TRBV7-6
CDR3 protein: CASSLVPDNEQFF
CDR3 DNA: TGTGCCAGCAGCTTAGTACCGGACAATGAGCAGTTCTTC

D gene: TRBD1
clone size: .
J gene: TRBJ2-7
V gene: TRBV12-3/TRBV12-4
CDR3 protein: CASSLGGTGSYEQYF
CDR3 DNA: TGTGCCAGCAGTTTAGGGGGGACAGGTAGCTACGAGCAGTACTTC

D gene: TRBD2
clone size: .
J gene: TRBJ2-1
V gene: TRBV7-2
CDR3 protein: CASSLLAGGPYEQFF
CDR3 DNA: TGTGCCAGCAGCCTTCTAGCGGGGGGGCCTTATGAGCAGTTCTTC

D gene: .
clone size: .
J gene: TRBJ1-2
V gene: TRBV19
CDR3 protein: CASSIFKNYGYTF
CDR3 DNA: TGTGCCAGTAGTATTTTCAAGAACTATGGCTACACCTTC

D gene: .
clone size: .
J gene: TRBJ1-2
V gene: TRBV4-1
CDR3 protein: CASSSSEGGRLHGYTF
CDR3 DNA: TGCGCCAGCAGCTCTTCCGAAGGGGGAAGGTTACATGGCTACACCTTC

D gene: .
clone size: few
J gene: TRBJ2-5
V gene: TRBV11-2
CDR3 protein: CASSLGQVETQYF
CDR3 DNA: TGTGCCAGCAGCTTAGGACAGGTGGAGACCCAGTACTTC

D gene: TRBD1
clone size: few
J gene: TRBJ2-1
V gene: TRBV28
CDR3 protein: CASSEMGFGTGPNEQFF
CDR3 DNA: TGTGCCAGCAGTGAAATGGGCTTTGGGACAGGGCCCAATGAGCAGTTCTTC

D gene: .
clone size: few
J gene: TRBJ2-7
V gene: TRBV20-1
CDR3 protein: CSARDSASSPYEQYF
CDR3 DNA: TGCAGTGCTAGAGATTCGGCTAGCTCTCCCTACGAGCAGTACTTC

D gene: .
clone size: .
J gene: TRBJ2-1
V gene: TRBV4-2
CDR3 protein: CASSQDIRGDSYNEQFF
CDR3 DNA: TGTGCCAGCAGCCAAGATATTAGGGGGGACTCCTACAATGAGCAGTTCTTC

D gene: .
clone size: .
J gene: TRBJ1-1
V gene: TRBV9
CDR3 protein: CASSVGGAANTEAFF
CDR3 DNA: TGTGCCAGCAGCGTAGGGGGGGCCGCGAACACTGAAGCTTTCTTT

D gene: .
clone size: few
J gene: TRBJ1-6
V gene: TRBV28
CDR3 protein: CASTAGDTSSYNSPLHF
CDR3 DNA: TGTGCCAGCACAGCAGGTGATACAAGCTCCTATAATTCACCCCTCCACTTT

D gene: .
clone size: .
J gene: TRBJ1-4
V gene: TRBV20-1
CDR3 protein: CSARETATNEKLFF
CDR3 DNA: TGCAGTGCTCGGGAAACAGCAACTAATGAAAAACTGTTTTTT

D gene: .
clone size: few
J gene: TRBJ2-7
V gene: TRBV20-1
CDR3 protein: CSASRSREQYF
CDR3 DNA: TGCAGTGCTAGCAGGTCGAGGGAGCAGTACTTC

D gene: .
clone size: few
J gene: TRBJ2-5
V gene: TRBV7-7
CDR3 protein: CASSFQGPQETQYF
CDR3 DNA: TGTGCTAGCAGTTTCCAAGGCCCCCAAGAGACCCAGTACTTC

D gene: .
clone size: few
J gene: TRBJ1-1
V gene: TRBV4-2
CDR3 protein: CASSQDRDQSTEAFF
CDR3 DNA: TGTGCCAGCAGCCAAGACAGGGACCAGAGCACTGAAGCTTTCTTT

D gene: TRBD1
clone size: .
J gene: TRBJ1-1
V gene: TRBV5-4
CDR3 protein: CASSPGQGKYAFF
CDR3 DNA: TGTGCCAGCAGCCCGGGACAGGGGAAGTACGCTTTCTTT

D gene: .
clone size: many
J gene: TRBJ1-2
V gene: TRBV6-5
CDR3 protein: CASSYSIQMGYTF
CDR3 DNA: TGTGCCAGCAGTTACTCGATACAGATGGGCTACACCTTC